These 17 T cell receptor beta chains originate from one sample sequenced in a study of shared clonotypes between healthy human individuals. The assay was immunoSEQ multiplex PCR, and TCRdb's table has in-frame clones only and misses some. The sample contains approximately 940,000 clones, approximately 76% of which appear only once. The sample comprised memory CD4+ T cells sorted from blood. As to subset: CD45RA-negative fraction. These receptors all stem from a young man in good health.

V gene TRBV27 combines with J gene TRBJ1-2; 7 nucleotides align to TRBD1. The germline V gene has CDR1 MNHEY and CDR2 SMNVEV (reference sequence). V dropped 10 bases and J dropped 6; count of bases not matched to a gene: 11. This CDR3 is built from 13 residues. CDR3 bases: TGTGCCACCTGGGGCTTGGACAGGAATGGCTACACCTTC. This encodes CATWGLDRNGYTF.

The chain employs TRBV20-1 and TRBJ2-3; the D is unclear. V was cut by 6 bases and J by 4 bases, with 8 bases left in between. CDR1 is DFQATT, CDR2 SNEGSKA, per germline (reference sequence). This CDR3 spans 11 amino acids. The CDR3 loop is CSAGLSDTQYF. DNA of the CDR3: TGCAGTGCGGGGTTGTCAGATACGCAGTATTTT.

This chain connects TRBV6-1 to TRBJ2-5; D is unclear. V lost 8 bases and J lost 2, with 12 bases in between. The germline V gene encodes CDR1 MNHNS and CDR2 SASEGT. There are 13 residues in the CDR3. The CDR3 protein is CASHHPEQETQYF. CDR3 coding DNA: TGTGCCAGCCATCACCCAGAGCAAGAGACCCAGTACTTC.

V gene TRBV11-2 combines with J gene TRBJ2-1; no definite D call. The CDR3 is 13 amino acids. Trimming took 4 bases from V and 4 from J, leaving 8 bases between them. Germline loops: CDR1 SGHAT, CDR2 FQNNGV. The CDR3 here is CASSSLQYNEQFF. The CDR3 DNA is TGTGCCAGCAGCTCCCTACAGTACAATGAGCAGTTCTTC. The whole variable domain, filled in from reference TRBV11-2 and TRBJ2-1, reads EAGVAQSPRYKIIEKRQSVAFWCNPISGHATLYWYQQILGQGPKLLIQFQNNGVVDDSQLPKDRFSAERLKGVDSTLKIQPAKLEDSAVYLCASSSLQYNEQFFGPGTRLTVL.

J is TRBJ2-2 and V is TRBV7-9; D is undetermined. CDR1 SEHNR and CDR2 FQNEAQ come from the germline V gene (reference sequence). CDR3 length: 15 residues. Trimming cost V 7 bases and J 2 bases, with 14 bases left between them. The chain's CDR3 is CASTNDPLNTGELFF. The DNA for the CDR3 is TGTGCCAGCACCAATGACCCACTTAACACCGGGGAGCTGTTTTTT.

This clone was found a few times. The chain recombines TRBV2 with TRBJ2-1; the D gene is possibly TRBD1 (8 bases). In germline, CDR1 is SNHLY, CDR2 FYNNEI. The V and J ends lost 7 bases and 7 bases respectively, with 14 bases between them. The CDR3 spans 13 residues. CDR3 bases: TGTGCCAGCATTGGACAGGGAGGGAATGAGCAGTTCTTC. Protein sequence: CASIGQGGNEQFF.

The chain is built from TRBV10-2 and TRBJ2-1; 8 bases line up with TRBD2. CDR1 is WSHSY, CDR2 SAAADI, per germline. V was pared by 6 bases and J by 12 bases, with 7 bases of the junction left unmatched. The length of the CDR3 is 12 residues. This CDR3 is CASRGSGGGQFF. The CDR3 DNA follows: TGCGCCAGCAGAGGGAGCGGGGGTGGGCAGTTCTTC.

The chain joins TRBV5-4 to TRBJ1-2; 12 bases align to TRBD1. J was trimmed by 7 bases and V by 5 bases; bases with no gene match: 6. The length of the CDR3 is 14 residues. Germline V gene sequence: CDR1 SGHNT, CDR2 YYREEE (reference sequence). In DNA form, the CDR3 reads TGTGCCAGCAGTTCCGGGACAGGGGGCGGTGGCTACACCTTC. Amino acids: CASSSGTGGGGYTF.

This clone was found once. This rearrangement joins TRBV4-1 to TRBJ2-1; 14 bases agree with TRBD2. Germline CDR1 reads MGHRA; CDR2 reads YSYEKL. Trimming at V came to 3 bases and at J to 9 bases, leaving 13 bases not matched to a gene. The CDR3 is made up of 18 amino acids. In nucleotides, the CDR3 is TGCGCCAGCAGCCAGGTCGGGACTAGCGGGAGACTTAGGGGTGAGCAGTTCTTC. Amino acid sequence: CASSQVGTSGRLRGEQFF.

This chain joins TRBV6-6 and TRBJ2-3; no clear D. The CDR3 length is 12 residues. Trimming took off 6 bases at V and 4 bases at J, with 8 bases between the two ends. CDR1 is MNHNY, CDR2 SVGAGI, per germline (reference sequence). The CDR3 loop reads CASRAQPDTQYF. For the CDR3, the DNA is TGTGCCAGCAGGGCCCAGCCAGATACGCAGTATTTT.

The chain joins TRBV27 to TRBJ2-2; 9 nucleotides match TRBD2. The CDR3 sequence is 17 residues long. V lost 7 bases and J lost 1; bases outside the gene matches: 10. CDR1 and CDR2 (germline): MNHEY, SMNVEV (reference sequence). CDR3 sequence: CASKFRGTSQNTGELFF. CDR3 coding DNA: TGTGCCAGCAAGTTTCGGGGGACTAGCCAGAACACCGGGGAGCTGTTTTTT.

V and J are TRBV28 and TRBJ2-1; the match to TRBD2 covers 13 bases. Germline loops: CDR1 MDHEN, CDR2 SYDVKM. The CDR3 runs 15 residues. The V segment lost 6 bases and the J segment 5 bases; nucleotides outside the gene matches: 4. In DNA form, the CDR3 reads TGTGCCAGCAGGCCGGGACTAGCGGGGCACAATGAGCAGTTCTTC. Protein: CASRPGLAGHNEQFF.

This chain uses TRBV4-3 with TRBJ2-3; D gene uncertain. V shed 0 bases and J shed 2 bases, with 12 bases lying between them. The CDR3 consists of 16 residues. CDR1 is LGHNA and CDR2 is YSLEER in the germline V gene. As DNA, the CDR3 is TGCGCCAGCAGCCAAGATCTCGAGTTCGCCACAGATACGCAGTATTTT. This encodes CASSQDLEFATDTQYF.

The chain employs TRBV6-1 and TRBJ2-7; a possible D gene is TRBD2 (7 bases). Trimming removed 6 bases at V and 2 bases at J, with 17 bases between. The CDR3 is made up of 15 amino acids. CDR1 and CDR2 from the germline V gene are MNHNS and SASEGT. This CDR3 is CASRDHGGRPYEQYF. CDR3 in DNA: TGTGCCAGCAGGGACCACGGGGGGCGTCCCTACGAGCAGTACTTC.

This clone was observed a handful of times. The rearrangement links TRBV5-6 to TRBJ2-2; 8 bases map to TRBD1. The CDR3 runs to 16 residues. In germline, CDR1 is SGHDT, CDR2 YYEEEE. The V gene end was trimmed by 4 bases and the J gene end by 4 bases; junction bases not matched to a gene: 9. CDR3 protein: CASSPRTGSPTGELFF. The CDR3 DNA sequence: TGTGCCAGCAGCCCCAGGACAGGGTCACCCACCGGGGAGCTGTTTTTT.

In regard to this clone: The same CDR3 also results from other DNA sequences found in this sample. DNA for the CDR3: TGCGCCAGCAGCCAAGATAGGGCAGCCAACTATGGCTACACCTTC. Amino acids: CASSQDRAANYGYTF. The chain combines TRBV4-1 with TRBJ1-2; D not certain. Germline loops: CDR1 MGHRA, CDR2 YSYEKL. Trimming took 0 bases from V and 2 from J, leaving 10 bases between them. This CDR3 region has 15 residues.

This clone was recorded once. This chain connects TRBV4-1 to TRBJ2-1; TRBD2 matches 14 bases. CDR3 length equals 18 residues. CDR1 MGHRA and CDR2 YSYEKL come from the germline V gene. V gave up 4 bases and J gave up 6 bases; unmatched junction bases: 11. The CDR3 sequence: CASSPGLAGDLLGNEQFF. CDR3 coding DNA: TGCGCCAGCAGCCCGGGACTAGCGGGAGACCTCCTGGGCAATGAGCAGTTCTTC.